This T cell receptor (beta chain) emerged from a study of beta chain features in type 1 diabetes. In the study overall: Healthy donors resembled patients in age, gender and cell yields. The study, taken as a whole, reports: Patients' naive, central memory and Treg TCRB repertoires seemed closer to one another than those of healthy donors. Among patients with Type 1 diabetes, TCRB CDR3s were moderately but significantly shorter in every one of the four CD4+ subsets.

Expressed TCRB transcripts got sequenced, as all isolated RNA was reverse transcribed. Here immunoSEQ multiplex PCR was the method, and the copy in TCRdb shows in-frame clones only, minus some. In the table there are about 280,000 clones, 15% of which are singletons. The CDR3 extends over 14 amino acids. Between the trimmed V and J ends, which lost 4 bases and 6 bases, there was a span of 13 bases. Germline CDR1 reads SGHTA; CDR2 reads FQGNSA. CD45RO/CCR7/CD25/CD127/CD95/CD27 sorting isolated CD4+ naive, central memory, regulatory and stem cell-like memory cells. Purity above 98% was achieved in all sorted populations. A note on this clone: The target antigen is unknown.

The chain is built from TRBV7-2 and TRBJ2-1; TRBD2 might be the D (6 bases). The origin of this receptor is a young man with type 1 diabetes. Sequencing used naive CD4+ T cells from blood. The DNA of the CDR3 is TGTGCCAGCAGCTCCCCGACTAGTACCAATGAGCAGTTCTTC. It specifies CASSSPTSTNEQFF.